This record covers a single T cell receptor beta chain. The table came from immunoSEQ multiplex PCR; TCRdb's copy has only in-frame clones and leaves some out. The sample has 150,000 or so clones; under 95% are singletons. This CDR3 has 16 amino acids. Germline V gene sequence: CDR1 LNHDA, CDR2 SQIVND (reference sequence). Trimming shortened V by 5 bases and J by 2 bases, and 18 bases separated the two germline ends. This sample stems from a study of control samples from healthy donors and cancer patients. This sequence joins TRBV19 and TRBJ1-1; D might be TRBD1 (5 bases). The clonotype was recovered from a man aged 18 to 30 in good health. Sequenced input: blood. The CDR3 protein is CASSVDSSGRNTEAFF. The CDR3 bases are TGTGCCAGTAGTGTTGACAGTAGCGGACGAAACACTGAAGCTTTCTTT.